The clone carrying this TCR beta chain was picked up a small number of times. The data belong to a study of blood T cell repertoires in COVID-19. TCRdb's table, derived via immunoSEQ multiplex PCR, lists solely in-frame clones and lacks some. The data show under 250,000 clones, about four fifths seen once. The source is a woman aged 40 to 55 with acute COVID-19. Sequencing used PBMCs or T cells enriched from blood (not recorded which).

In DNA, the CDR3 is TGTGCCTGGAGTCCTCCGGGACACCAAAACTATGGCTACACCTTC. Protein product: CAWSPPGHQNYGYTF. The chain carries TRBV30 and TRBJ1-2; possibly TRBD1 for D (6 bases). The CDR3 spans 15 residues. Germline CDR1 and CDR2: GTSNPN and SVGIG (reference sequence). Trimming shortened V by 2 bases and J by 2 bases, and 15 bases separated the two germline ends.